The 31 T cell receptor beta chains below were found in one sample sequenced in a study of cytomegalovirus exposure and HLA in healthy donors. PCR involved 60 Vbeta and 13 Jbeta primers. Profiled with immunoSEQ multiplex PCR; TCRdb holds only in-frame clones, not every one. The sample shows roughly 100,000 clones, about a tenth of them seen only once. Sequencing was done on a sample of PBMCs. These receptor sequences come from a middle-aged man in good health and CMV-seropositive.

The V call is TRBV9, the J call TRBJ2-7; 7 bases match TRBD1. The germline V gene encodes CDR1 SGDLS and CDR2 YYNGEE. The junction had 11 bases not matched to a gene; V was cut back by 4 bases and J by 4 bases. The CDR3 runs to 15 residues. DNA for the CDR3: TGTGCCAGCAGCCCCCACCCGGACAGGAGATACGAGCAGTACTTC. It is translated as CASSPHPDRRYEQYF.

V is TRBV19 and J is TRBJ2-7; 8 positions match TRBD1. With 6 bases clipped from V and 4 bases from J, the junction kept 5 bases outside the gene matches. Germline values: CDR1 LNHDA, CDR2 SQIVND (reference sequence). This CDR3 is 13 amino acids long. CDR3 in amino acids: CASSADRGYEQYF. The CDR3 nucleotides read TGTGCCAGTAGCGCAGACAGGGGATACGAGCAGTACTTC.

This clone was observed once. The chain uses TRBV7-6 and TRBJ1-1; D remains ambiguous. The CDR3 loop spans 13 amino acids. CDR1 is SGHVS and CDR2 is FNYEAQ in the germline V gene. The ends were cut back, 1 base at V and 6 bases at J, with 9 bases in the middle. CDR3 in DNA: TGTGCCAGCAGCTTAGTGACCAGGTCTGAAGCTTTCTTT. Residues: CASSLVTRSEAFF.

This chain links TRBV7-2 with TRBJ2-2; D ambiguous. The CDR3 contains 15 residues. Trimming cost V 1 base and J 5 bases, with 11 bases left between them. Germline CDR1 and CDR2: SGHTA and FQGNSA. The CDR3 loop reads CASSLVPRRTGELFF. The DNA for the CDR3 is TGTGCCAGCAGCTTAGTCCCTAGGCGGACCGGGGAGCTGTTTTTT. Together with reference TRBV7-2 and TRBJ2-2, the CDR3 gives the full variable domain: GAGVSQSPSNKVTEKGKDVELRCDPISGHTALYWYRQSLGQGLEFLIYFQGNSAPDKSGLPSDRFSAERTGGSVSTLTIQRTQQEDSAVYLCASSLVPRRTGELFFGEGSRLTVL.

This clone was counted between two and nine times. The gene calls are TRBV15 and TRBJ2-7, with TRBD1 matching over 7 bases. V shed 7 bases, J shed 6 bases, and the junction held 9 bases outside the gene matches. This CDR3 has 13 residues. Germline CDR1 reads LNHNV; CDR2 reads YYDKDF (reference sequence). The CDR3 reads CATTDKPGGEQYF. As DNA, the CDR3 is TGTGCCACCACCGATAAACCAGGGGGCGAGCAGTACTTC.

A few counts support this clone. The chain employs TRBV5-5 and TRBJ1-5; 9 positions match TRBD1. Germline lookup yields CDR1 SGHKS and CDR2 YYEKEE (reference sequence). V was pared by 3 bases and J by 4 bases, with 8 bases of the junction left unmatched. This CDR3 is built from 16 residues. The CDR3 reads CASSSGTGRGNQPQHF. DNA for the CDR3: TGTGCCAGCAGCTCCGGGACAGGGAGGGGAAATCAGCCCCAGCATTTT.

Concerning this clone: At one boundary the junction diverges from the germline segment, which might be a read error. The rearrangement uses TRBV9 and TRBJ2-1, with 10 bases lining up with TRBD2. Germline CDR1 SGDLS, CDR2 YYNGEE. The CDR3 runs 13 residues. Here the CDR3 DNA reads TGTGCCAGCTCTAGCGGGAGATACAGTGAGCAGTTCTTC. Translating gives CASSSGRYSEQFF.

This clone was seen a handful of times. This chain links TRBV7-8 with TRBJ2-3; D possibly corresponds to TRBD1 (6 bases). The CDR3 runs 14 residues. Germline V gives CDR1 SGHVS, CDR2 FQNEAQ. Trimming took 5 bases from V and 5 from J, leaving 14 bases between them. CDR3 DNA sequence: TGTGCCAGCAGCGAACAGGGTGATGAAGATACGCAGTATTTT. Its translation: CASSEQGDEDTQYF.

The chain couples TRBV5-8 to TRBJ1-5, with D possibly TRBD1 on 5 matching bases. The V gene's germline CDR1 is SGHTS and CDR2 YDEGEE. This CDR3 has 12 amino acids. V lost 3 bases to trimming and J lost 6 bases, with 7 bases between them. DNA for the CDR3: TGTGCCAGCAGCTCACAGGCTCAGCCCCAGCATTTT. Translation: CASSSQAQPQHF.

This clone came up a few times. V is TRBV9 and J is TRBJ1-5, with D maybe TRBD1 (6 bases). The CDR3 is 14 residues long. Germline CDR1 SGDLS, CDR2 YYNGEE. V dropped 4 bases and J dropped 2 bases, with 10 bases sitting between them. The CDR3, as DNA: TGTGCCAGCAGCCCCGACAGGCGCAATCAGCCCCAGCATTTT. As protein: CASSPDRRNQPQHF. Supplemented by reference TRBV9 and TRBJ1-5, the full variable domain reads DSGVTQTPKHLITATGQRVTLRCSPRSGDLSVYWYQQSLDQGLQFLIQYYNGEERAKGNILERFSAQQFPDLHSELNLSSLELGDSALYFCASSPDRRNQPQHFGDGTRLSIL.

This clone was counted only a few times. The J gene is TRBJ2-7, the V gene TRBV19; weak D call: TRBD1 (6 bases). The ends were cut back, 3 bases at V and 6 bases at J, with 12 bases in the middle. The CDR3 consists of 13 residues. Germline CDR1 reads LNHDA; CDR2 reads SQIVND (reference sequence). The CDR3 reads CASSIQGLGEQYF. The CDR3 DNA reads as TGTGCCAGTAGTATCCAGGGGTTAGGCGAGCAGTACTTC.

This clone was counted between two and nine times. V usage is TRBV5-4 and J usage is TRBJ2-7; 7 bases map to TRBD1. CDR1 is SGHNT and CDR2 is YYREEE in the germline V gene (reference sequence). There are 15 residues in the CDR3. The junction had 10 bases not matched to a gene; V was cut back by 3 bases and J by 4 bases. The CDR3 region is CASSYTGTASYEQYF. The CDR3 DNA sequence: TGTGCCAGCAGCTATACCGGGACAGCTTCTTACGAGCAGTACTTC.

The V gene is TRBV5-4, the J gene TRBJ2-3, with TRBD2 matching over 9 bases. V shed 4 bases and J 5 bases; nucleotides not matched to a gene: 14. Looked up from germline, CDR1 is SGHNT and CDR2 is YYREEE (reference sequence). The CDR3 has 17 residues. The CDR3 here is CASSGGLARSDEDTQYF. Here the CDR3 DNA reads TGTGCCAGCAGCGGAGGACTAGCGAGATCTGATGAAGATACGCAGTATTTT.

This clone has ten or more counts. The chain is built from TRBV29-1 and TRBJ2-1; D might be TRBD1 (6 bases). Germline CDR1 and CDR2: SQVTM and ANQGSEA. The CDR3 is 14 residues long. The V gene lost 7 bases and the J gene lost 5 bases, with 18 bases spanning the gap. The CDR3 nucleotides are TGCAGCGCTAACAGGGATAATAGGGACAATGAGCAGTTCTTC. It specifies CSANRDNRDNEQFF.

This chain uses TRBV7-9 with TRBJ2-5, with 7 bases lining up with TRBD2. This CDR3 is 15 amino acids long. The germline CDR1 and CDR2 sequences are SEHNR and FQNEAQ (reference sequence). Trimming took 1 base from V and 0 from J; bases not matched to a gene: 2. Here the CDR3 DNA reads TGTGCCAGCAGCTTAGGGCTAGCGGACCAAGAGACCCAGTACTTC. Protein product: CASSLGLADQETQYF.

The rearrangement joins TRBV5-4 to TRBJ2-7; 10 bases line up with TRBD2. This CDR3 region has 16 residues. Germline values: CDR1 SGHNT, CDR2 YYREEE (reference sequence). V was pared by 3 bases and J by 3 bases, with 9 bases of the junction left unmatched. The CDR3 spells CASSSASGSYVYEQYF. CDR3 in DNA: TGTGCCAGCAGCTCGGCTAGCGGGAGCTACGTCTACGAGCAGTACTTC.

This chain uses TRBV6-4 with TRBJ2-3, with D possibly matching TRBD2 (5 bases). Trimming shortened V by 8 bases and J by 8 bases, and 14 bases separated the two germline ends. The germline V gene encodes CDR1 MRHNA and CDR2 SNTAGT. This CDR3 spans 12 amino acids. The CDR3 DNA reads TGTGCCAGCGGAAATACTCGGGGTACGCAGTATTTT. Its translation is CASGNTRGTQYF.

The rearrangement joins TRBV7-8 to TRBJ2-5, with a possible D match to TRBD1 (6 bases). The CDR3 contains 18 residues. Germline values: CDR1 SGHVS, CDR2 FQNEAQ. V lost 5 bases, J lost 4 bases, and 26 bases lay in between. DNA for the CDR3: TGTGCCAGCAGCCGACCGACAGGTCCGCGAAAAAATGGAGAGACCCAGTACTTC. As protein: CASSRPTGPRKNGETQYF.

The V call is TRBV4-1, the J call TRBJ1-1, with 10 bases matching TRBD1. In germline, CDR1 is MGHRA, CDR2 YSYEKL. With V trimmed by 6 bases and J by 6 bases, 7 bases remained unmatched. The CDR3 runs 14 residues. The CDR3 coding sequence is TGCGCCAGCAGGTTCGGGACAGGGGAGGCTGAAGCTTTCTTT. This sequence encodes CASRFGTGEAEAFF.

This clone was counted only a few times. The same CDR3 also results from other DNA sequences found in this sample. The chain couples TRBV2 to TRBJ1-5, with 9 nucleotides matching TRBD1. Germline lookup yields CDR1 SNHLY and CDR2 FYNNEI. The CDR3 has 13 residues. The junction had 3 bases not matched to a gene; V was cut back by 7 bases and J by 5 bases. The CDR3 sequence: CASKGQGDQPQHF. DNA for the CDR3: TGTGCCAGCAAGGGACAGGGAGATCAGCCCCAGCATTTT.

The chain combines TRBV7-2 with TRBJ2-5; possible D gene TRBD1, 5 bases. This CDR3 is built from 12 residues. CDR1 and CDR2 from the germline V gene are SGHTA and FQGNSA. V was trimmed by 2 bases and J by 4 bases, leaving 5 bases between them. CDR3 bases: TGTGCCAGCAGCTTAAGGGGAGAGACCCAGTACTTC. As protein: CASSLRGETQYF.

This clone was counted only a few times. The chain links TRBV7-9 to TRBJ2-3; TRBD2 is a possible D gene (6 bases). Between the trimmed V and J ends, which lost 5 bases and 3 bases, there was a span of 12 bases. The germline V gene has CDR1 SEHNR and CDR2 FQNEAQ (reference sequence). The CDR3 consists of 14 residues. Here the CDR3 DNA reads TGTGCCAGCAGCGCCCTGGCGGGAACAGATACGCAGTATTTT. Translated: CASSALAGTDTQYF.

In its sample, this clone was seen a few times. The DNA of the CDR3 is TGTGCCAGCTCTGGACGGGGAGCTTCGCAGTATTTT. Amino acid sequence: CASSGRGASQYF. The chain has TRBV11-3 and TRBJ2-3, with a weak D call TRBD2 (5 bases). V gave up 8 bases and J gave up 10 bases, with 16 bases separating them. This CDR3 has 12 residues. Per the germline V gene, CDR1 is SGHNT and CDR2 is YENEEA.

The chain links TRBV14 to TRBJ2-1, with TRBD2 matching over 13 bases. The CDR3 contains 15 residues. Germline V gene sequence: CDR1 SGHDN, CDR2 FVKESK. The trim removed 3 bases at V and 9 bases at J, leaving 5 bases unmatched. CDR3 in DNA: TGTGCCAGCAGCCATTGGACTAGCGGGAGTGGTGAGCAGTTCTTC. It translates to CASSHWTSGSGEQFF.

The rearrangement links TRBV9 to TRBJ2-2; 9 bases line up with TRBD2. The trim removed 2 bases at V and 4 bases at J, leaving 6 bases unmatched. Germline V gene lookup returns CDR1 SGDLS and CDR2 YYNGEE. The CDR3 contains 16 residues. The CDR3 is CASSVRGRAGTGELFF. The CDR3 DNA reads as TGTGCCAGCAGCGTTCGCGGGAGGGCCGGCACCGGGGAGCTGTTTTTT.

V is TRBV7-9 and J is TRBJ1-4; 8 nucleotides align to TRBD1. The germline CDR1 and CDR2 sequences are SEHNR and FQNEAQ (reference sequence). V lost 5 bases, J lost 7 bases, and 6 bases stayed unmatched. The CDR3 is made up of 14 amino acids. The CDR3 reads CASSLGQGGEKLFF. The CDR3, as DNA: TGTGCCAGCAGCCTTGGACAGGGCGGTGAAAAACTGTTTTTT.

The V call is TRBV27, the J call TRBJ2-3, with 7 positions matching TRBD1. CDR1 is MNHEY and CDR2 is SMNVEV in the germline V gene (reference sequence). This CDR3 has 14 amino acids. V trimming: 11 bases; J trimming: 1 base; junction bases outside the gene matches: 9. The CDR3: CASSRQGGTDTQYF. The CDR3 DNA follows: TGTGCCTCCTCCCGACAGGGAGGCACAGATACGCAGTATTTT.

The V call is TRBV4-2, the J call TRBJ1-1; D unclear. The CDR3 contains 14 residues. From germline, CDR1 is LGHNA and CDR2 YNFKEQ. The germline V and J ends were trimmed by 2 bases and 4 bases, with 11 bases remaining between them. The CDR3 region is CASSQREGFTEAFF. For the CDR3, the DNA is TGTGCCAGCAGCCAACGGGAGGGTTTCACTGAAGCTTTCTTT.

A few counts support this clone. This rearrangement joins TRBV6-5 to TRBJ2-7; D is undetermined. CDR1 and CDR2 from the germline V gene are MNHEY and SVGAGI. The CDR3 contains 12 residues. V lost 2 bases to trimming and J lost 6 bases, with 8 bases between them. The CDR3 DNA is TGTGCCAGCAGTTACCCGACGGGCGAGCAGTACTTC. This translates into CASSYPTGEQYF.

The chain joins TRBV9 to TRBJ2-2; tentatively, D is TRBD2 (6 bases). Germline CDR1 SGDLS, CDR2 YYNGEE. The V end lost 3 bases, the J end lost 7 bases, and 16 bases lay between the germline ends. The CDR3 has 15 residues. CDR3 sequence: CASSASGGPDGELFF. The DNA for the CDR3 is TGTGCCAGCAGCGCCTCCGGAGGGCCAGACGGGGAGCTGTTTTTT.

This rearrangement joins TRBV7-9 to TRBJ2-5; 8 bases match TRBD1. After removal of 5 bases from V and 4 bases from J, the junction contained 3 bases not matched to a gene. The germline CDR1 and CDR2 sequences are SEHNR and FQNEAQ (reference sequence). The CDR3 is 13 amino acids. CDR3 sequence (DNA): TGTGCCAGCAGCGGACAGGGCGGAGAGACCCAGTACTTC. Its protein is CASSGQGGETQYF.